This T cell receptor beta chain was identified during a study of T-cell memory formation after mild COVID-19. As for the study in general: There were largely donor-specific TCR clusters.

Losses at the gene ends were 6 bases for V and 5 bases for J; bases not matched to a gene: 8. The CDR3 loop spans 16 amino acids. Details on this clonotype: Its specificity is not known.

Overall study findings and caveats: Later expanders leaned CD4+, whereas day 15 to 85 contracting clones were balanced CD4/CD8.

From the 5' RACE reads, TCRdb called clonotypes with MiXCR, one entry per CDR3 protein. The table has 100,000 to 150,000 distinct CDR3 sequences, about 15% seen once. Sequencing used PBMCs or a T cell subset sorted from them (not recorded which). The TCR sequence derives from an adult woman who had mild COVID-19 (a few samples of this study predate the infection). Cell type and time point are not known. The chain links TRBV12-3 or TRBV12-4 to TRBJ2-5; TRBD2 agrees at 14 bases. DNA of the CDR3: TGTGCCAGCAGCTCGGGACTAGCGGGGGATGGGGAGACCCAGTACTTC. Amino acids: CASSSGLAGDGETQYF.